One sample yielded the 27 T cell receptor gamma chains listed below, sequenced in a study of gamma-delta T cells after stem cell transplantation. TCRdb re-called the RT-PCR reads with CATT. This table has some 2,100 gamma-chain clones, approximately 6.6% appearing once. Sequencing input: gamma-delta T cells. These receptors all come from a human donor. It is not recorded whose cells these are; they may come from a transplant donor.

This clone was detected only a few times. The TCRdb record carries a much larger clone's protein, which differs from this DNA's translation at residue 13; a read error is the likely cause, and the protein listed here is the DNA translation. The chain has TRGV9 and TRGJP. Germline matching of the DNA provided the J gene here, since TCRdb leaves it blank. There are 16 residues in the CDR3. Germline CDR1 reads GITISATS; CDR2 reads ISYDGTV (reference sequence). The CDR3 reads CALWEGQELGKKNKVF. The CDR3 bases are TGTGCCTTGTGGGAGGGCCAAGAGTTGGGCAAAAAAAACAAGGTATTT.

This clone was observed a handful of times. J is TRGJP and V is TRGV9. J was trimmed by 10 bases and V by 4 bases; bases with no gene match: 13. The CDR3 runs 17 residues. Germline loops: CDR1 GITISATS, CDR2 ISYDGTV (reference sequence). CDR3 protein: CALWDVHRDLGKKIKVF. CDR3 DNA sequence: TGTGCCTTGTGGGATGTGCATAGGGATTTGGGCAAAAAAATCAAGGTATTT.

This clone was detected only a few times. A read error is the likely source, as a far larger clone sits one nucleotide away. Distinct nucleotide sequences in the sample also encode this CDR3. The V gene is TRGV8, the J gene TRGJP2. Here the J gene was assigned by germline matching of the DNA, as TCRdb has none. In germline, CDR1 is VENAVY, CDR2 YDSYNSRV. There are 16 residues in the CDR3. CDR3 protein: CATWDRPRRSDWIKTF. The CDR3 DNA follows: TGTGCTACCTGGGATAGGCCCCGGCGTAGTGATTGGATCAAGACGTTT.

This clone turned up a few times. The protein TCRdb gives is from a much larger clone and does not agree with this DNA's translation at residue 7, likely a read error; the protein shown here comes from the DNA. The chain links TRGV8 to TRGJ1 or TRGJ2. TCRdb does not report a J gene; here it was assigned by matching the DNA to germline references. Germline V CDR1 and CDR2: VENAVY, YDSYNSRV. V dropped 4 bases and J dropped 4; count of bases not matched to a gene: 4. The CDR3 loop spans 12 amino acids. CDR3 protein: CATWEIYYKKLF. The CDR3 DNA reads TGTGCCACCTGGGAGATATATTATAAGAAACTCTTT.

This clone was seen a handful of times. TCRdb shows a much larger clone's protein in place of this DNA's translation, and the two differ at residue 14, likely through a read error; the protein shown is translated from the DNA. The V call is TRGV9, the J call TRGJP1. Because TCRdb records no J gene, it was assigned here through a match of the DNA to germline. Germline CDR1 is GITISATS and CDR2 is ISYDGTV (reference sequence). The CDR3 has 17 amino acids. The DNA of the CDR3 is TGTGCCTTGTGGGAGGTGCGAGGTAATACCACTGGTTGGTACAAGATATTT. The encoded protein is CALWEVRGNTTGWYKIF.

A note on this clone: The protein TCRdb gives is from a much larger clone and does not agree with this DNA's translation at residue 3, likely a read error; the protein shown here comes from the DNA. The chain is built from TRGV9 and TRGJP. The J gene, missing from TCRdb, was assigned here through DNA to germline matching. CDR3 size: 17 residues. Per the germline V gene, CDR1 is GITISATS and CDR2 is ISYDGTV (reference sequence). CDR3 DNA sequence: TGTGCCGTGTGGGAGGTTCTTCAAGAGTTGGGCAAAAAAATCAAGGTATTT. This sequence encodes CAVWEVLQELGKKIKVF.

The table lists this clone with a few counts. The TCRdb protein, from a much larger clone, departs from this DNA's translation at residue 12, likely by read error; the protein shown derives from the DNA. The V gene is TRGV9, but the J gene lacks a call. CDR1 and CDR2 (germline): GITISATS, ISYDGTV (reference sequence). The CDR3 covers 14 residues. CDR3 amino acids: CALWQELGKKIEVF. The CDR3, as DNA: TGTGCCTTGTGGCAAGAGTTGGGCAAAAAAATCGAGGTATTT.

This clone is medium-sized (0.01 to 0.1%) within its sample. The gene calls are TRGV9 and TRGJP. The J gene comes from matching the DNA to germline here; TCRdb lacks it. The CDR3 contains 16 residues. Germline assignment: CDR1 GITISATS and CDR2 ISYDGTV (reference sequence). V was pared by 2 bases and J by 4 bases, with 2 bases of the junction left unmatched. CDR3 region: CALWEAQELGKKIKVF. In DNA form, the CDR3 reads TGTGCCTTGTGGGAGGCCCAAGAGTTGGGCAAAAAAATCAAGGTATTT.

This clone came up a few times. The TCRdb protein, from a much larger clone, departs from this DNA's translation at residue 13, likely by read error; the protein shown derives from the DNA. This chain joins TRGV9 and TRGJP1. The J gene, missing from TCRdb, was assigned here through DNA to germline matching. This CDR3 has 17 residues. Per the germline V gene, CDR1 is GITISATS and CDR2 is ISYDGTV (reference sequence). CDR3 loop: CALWEVRGNTTGGFKIF. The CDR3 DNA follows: TGTGCCTTGTGGGAGGTGCGAGGTAATACCACTGGTGGGTTCAAGATATTT.

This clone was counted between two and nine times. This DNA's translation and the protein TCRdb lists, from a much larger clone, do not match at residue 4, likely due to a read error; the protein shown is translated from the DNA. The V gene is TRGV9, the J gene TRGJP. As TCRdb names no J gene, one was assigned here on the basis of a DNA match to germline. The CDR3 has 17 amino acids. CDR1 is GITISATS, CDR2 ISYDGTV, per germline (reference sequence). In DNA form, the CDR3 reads TGTGCCTTGGGGGATGCAGAACAAGAGTTGGGCAAAAAAATCAAGGTATTT. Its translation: CALGDAEQELGKKIKVF.

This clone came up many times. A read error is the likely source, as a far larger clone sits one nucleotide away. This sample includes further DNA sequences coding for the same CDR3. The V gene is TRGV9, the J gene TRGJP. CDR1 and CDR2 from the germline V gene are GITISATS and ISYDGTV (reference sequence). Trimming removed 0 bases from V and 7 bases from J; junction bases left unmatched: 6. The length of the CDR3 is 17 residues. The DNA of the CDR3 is TGTGCCTTGTGGGAGGTGCACCTCGAGTTGGGCAAAAAAATCAAGGTATTT. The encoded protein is CALWEVHLELGKKIKVF.

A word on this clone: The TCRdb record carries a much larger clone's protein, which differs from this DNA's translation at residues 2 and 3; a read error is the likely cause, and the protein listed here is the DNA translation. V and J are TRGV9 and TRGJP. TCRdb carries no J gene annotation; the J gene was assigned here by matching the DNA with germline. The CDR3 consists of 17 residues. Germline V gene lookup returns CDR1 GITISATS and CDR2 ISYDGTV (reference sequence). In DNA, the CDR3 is TGTACCTCGTGGGAGGGATTTCAAGAGTTGGGCAAAAAAATCAAGGTATTT. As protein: CTSWEGFQELGKKIKVF.

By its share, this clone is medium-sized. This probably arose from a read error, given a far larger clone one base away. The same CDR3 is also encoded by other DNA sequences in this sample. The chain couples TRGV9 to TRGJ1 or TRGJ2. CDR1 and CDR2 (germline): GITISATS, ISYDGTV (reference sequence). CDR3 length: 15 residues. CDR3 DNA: TGTGCCTTGTGGGAGGTGTTAAATTATAATTATAAGAAACTCTTC. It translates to CALWEVLNYNYKKLF.

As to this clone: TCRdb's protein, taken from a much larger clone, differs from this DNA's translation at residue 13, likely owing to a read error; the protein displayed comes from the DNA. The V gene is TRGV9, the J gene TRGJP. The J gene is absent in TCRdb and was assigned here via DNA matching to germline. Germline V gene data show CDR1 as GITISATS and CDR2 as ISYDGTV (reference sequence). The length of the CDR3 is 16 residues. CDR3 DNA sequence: TGTGCCTTGTGGGAGGTGCAAGAGTTGGGAAAAAAAAGCAAGGTATTT. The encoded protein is CALWEVQELGKKSKVF.

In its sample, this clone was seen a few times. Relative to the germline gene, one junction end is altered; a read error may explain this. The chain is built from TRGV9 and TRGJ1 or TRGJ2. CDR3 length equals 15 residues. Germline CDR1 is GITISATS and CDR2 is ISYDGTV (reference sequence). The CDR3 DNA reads TGTGCCTTGTGTGAGGTGTTACATTCGCCTTATAATAAACTCTTT. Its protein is CALCEVLHSPYNKLF.

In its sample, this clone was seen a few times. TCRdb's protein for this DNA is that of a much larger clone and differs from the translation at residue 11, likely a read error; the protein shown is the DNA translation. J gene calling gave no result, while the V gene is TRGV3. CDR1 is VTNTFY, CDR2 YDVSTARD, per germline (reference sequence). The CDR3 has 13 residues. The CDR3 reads CATWDRYYYKELF. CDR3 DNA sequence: TGTGCCACCTGGGACAGGTATTATTATAAGGAACTCTTT.

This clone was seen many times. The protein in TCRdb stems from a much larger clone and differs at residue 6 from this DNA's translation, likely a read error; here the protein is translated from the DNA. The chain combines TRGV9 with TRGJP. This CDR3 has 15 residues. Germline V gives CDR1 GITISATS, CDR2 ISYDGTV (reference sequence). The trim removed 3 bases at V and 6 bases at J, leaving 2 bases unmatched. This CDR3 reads CALWEIELGKKIKVF. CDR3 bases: TGTGCCTTGTGGGAGATAGAGTTGGGCAAAAAAATCAAGGTATTT.

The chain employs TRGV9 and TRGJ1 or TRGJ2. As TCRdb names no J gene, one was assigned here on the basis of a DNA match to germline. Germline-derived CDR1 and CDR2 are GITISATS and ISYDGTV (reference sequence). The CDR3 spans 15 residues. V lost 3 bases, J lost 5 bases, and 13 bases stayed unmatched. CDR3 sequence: CALWETLLYNYKKLF. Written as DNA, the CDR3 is TGTGCCTTGTGGGAGACATTACTTTATAATTATAAGAAACTCTTT.

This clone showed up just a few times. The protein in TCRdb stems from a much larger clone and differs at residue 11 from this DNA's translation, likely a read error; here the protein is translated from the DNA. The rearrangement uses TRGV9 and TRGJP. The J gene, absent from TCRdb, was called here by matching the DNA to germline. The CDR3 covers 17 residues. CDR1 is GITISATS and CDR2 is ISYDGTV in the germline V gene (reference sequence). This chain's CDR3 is CALWEVVRELSKKIKVF. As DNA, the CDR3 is TGTGCCTTGTGGGAGGTGGTAAGGGAGTTGAGCAAAAAAATCAAGGTATTT.

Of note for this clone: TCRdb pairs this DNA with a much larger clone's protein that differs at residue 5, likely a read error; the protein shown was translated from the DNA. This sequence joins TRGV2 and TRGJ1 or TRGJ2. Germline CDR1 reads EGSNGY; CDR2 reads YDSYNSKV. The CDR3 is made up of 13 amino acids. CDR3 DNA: TGTGCCACCTGGGTCGGGCTATATTATAAGAAACTCTTT. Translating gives CATWVGLYYKKLF.

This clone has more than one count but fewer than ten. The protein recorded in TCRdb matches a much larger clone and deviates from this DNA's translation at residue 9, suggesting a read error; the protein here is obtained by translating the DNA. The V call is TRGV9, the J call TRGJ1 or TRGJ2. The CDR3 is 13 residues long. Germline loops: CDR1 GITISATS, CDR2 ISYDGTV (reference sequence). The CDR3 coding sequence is TGTGCCTTGTGGGAGCCCTATTATTTTAAGAAACTCTTT. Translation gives CALWEPYYFKKLF.

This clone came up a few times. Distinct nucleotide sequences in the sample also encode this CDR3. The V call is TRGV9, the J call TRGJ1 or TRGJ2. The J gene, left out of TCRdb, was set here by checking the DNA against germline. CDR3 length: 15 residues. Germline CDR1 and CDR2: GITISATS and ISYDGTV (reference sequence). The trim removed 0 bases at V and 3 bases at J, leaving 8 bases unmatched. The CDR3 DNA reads TGTGCCTTGTGGGAGGTGGGTGGGAGTTATTATAAGAAACTCTTT. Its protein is CALWEVGGSYYKKLF.

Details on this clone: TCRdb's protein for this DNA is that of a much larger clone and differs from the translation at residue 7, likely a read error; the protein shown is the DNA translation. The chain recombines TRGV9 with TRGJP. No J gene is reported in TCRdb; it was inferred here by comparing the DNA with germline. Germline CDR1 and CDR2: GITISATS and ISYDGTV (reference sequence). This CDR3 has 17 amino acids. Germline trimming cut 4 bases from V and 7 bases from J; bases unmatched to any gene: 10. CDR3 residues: CALWEAKVELGKKIKVF. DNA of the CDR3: TGTGCCTTGTGGGAAGCGAAGGTGGAGTTGGGCAAAAAAATCAAGGTATTT.

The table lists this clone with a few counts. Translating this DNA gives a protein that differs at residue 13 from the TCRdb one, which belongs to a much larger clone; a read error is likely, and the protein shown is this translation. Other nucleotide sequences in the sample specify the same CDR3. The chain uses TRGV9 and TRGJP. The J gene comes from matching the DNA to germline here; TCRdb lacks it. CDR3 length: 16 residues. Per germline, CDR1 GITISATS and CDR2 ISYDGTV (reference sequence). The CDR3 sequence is CALWEAKELGKKNKVF. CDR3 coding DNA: TGTGCCTTGTGGGAGGCTAAAGAGTTGGGCAAAAAAAACAAGGTATTT.

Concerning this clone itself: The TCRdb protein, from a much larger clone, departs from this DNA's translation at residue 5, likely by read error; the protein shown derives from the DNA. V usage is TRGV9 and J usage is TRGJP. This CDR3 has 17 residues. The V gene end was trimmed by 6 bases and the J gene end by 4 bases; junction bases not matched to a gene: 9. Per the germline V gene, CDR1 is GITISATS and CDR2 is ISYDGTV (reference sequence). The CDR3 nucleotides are TGTGCCTTGTGGTATGCAGAACAAGAGTTGGGCAAAAAAATCAAGGTATTT. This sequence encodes CALWYAEQELGKKIKVF.

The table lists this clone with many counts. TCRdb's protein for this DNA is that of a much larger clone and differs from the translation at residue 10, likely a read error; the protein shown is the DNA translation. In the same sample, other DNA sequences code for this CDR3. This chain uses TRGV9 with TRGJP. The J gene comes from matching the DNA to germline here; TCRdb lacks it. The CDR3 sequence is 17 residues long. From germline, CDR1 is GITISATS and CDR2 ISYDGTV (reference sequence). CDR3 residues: CALWEAEGEWGKKIKVF. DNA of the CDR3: TGTGCCTTGTGGGAGGCGGAGGGGGAGTGGGGCAAAAAAATCAAGGTATTT.

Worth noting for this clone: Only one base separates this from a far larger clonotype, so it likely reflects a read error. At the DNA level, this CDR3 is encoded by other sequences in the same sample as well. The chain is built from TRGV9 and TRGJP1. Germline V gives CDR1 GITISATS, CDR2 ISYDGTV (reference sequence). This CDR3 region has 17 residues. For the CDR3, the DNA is TGTGCCTTGTGGGAGGTGCGAGGTAATACAACTGGTTGGTTCAAGATATTT. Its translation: CALWEVRGNTTGWFKIF.